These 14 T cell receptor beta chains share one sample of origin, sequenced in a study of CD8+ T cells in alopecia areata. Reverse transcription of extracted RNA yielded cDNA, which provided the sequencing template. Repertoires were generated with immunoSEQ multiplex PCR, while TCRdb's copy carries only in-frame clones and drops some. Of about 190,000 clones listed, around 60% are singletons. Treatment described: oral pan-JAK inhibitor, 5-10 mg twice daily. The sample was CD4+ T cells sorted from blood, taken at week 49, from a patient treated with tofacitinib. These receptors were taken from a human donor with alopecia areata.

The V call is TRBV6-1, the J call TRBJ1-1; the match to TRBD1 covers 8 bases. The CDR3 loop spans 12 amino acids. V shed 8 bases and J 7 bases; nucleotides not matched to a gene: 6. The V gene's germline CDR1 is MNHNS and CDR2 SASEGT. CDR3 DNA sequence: TGTGCCAGCGGTGGACAGGGCCTTGAAGCTTTCTTT. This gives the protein CASGGQGLEAFF.

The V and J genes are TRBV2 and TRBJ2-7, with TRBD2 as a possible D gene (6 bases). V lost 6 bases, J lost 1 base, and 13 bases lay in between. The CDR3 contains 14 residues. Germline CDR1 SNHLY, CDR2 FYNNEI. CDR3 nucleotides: TGTGCCAGCAGCCCCCTGGGGAGGTCCTACGAGCAGTACTTC. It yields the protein CASSPLGRSYEQYF.

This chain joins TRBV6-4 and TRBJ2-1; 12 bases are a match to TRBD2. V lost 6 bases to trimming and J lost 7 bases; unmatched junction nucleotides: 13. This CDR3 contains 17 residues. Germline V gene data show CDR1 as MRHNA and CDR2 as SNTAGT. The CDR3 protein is CASSPSSGGASGNEQFF. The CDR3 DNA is TGTGCCAGCAGCCCCTCTAGCGGGGGGGCATCGGGAAATGAGCAGTTCTTC.

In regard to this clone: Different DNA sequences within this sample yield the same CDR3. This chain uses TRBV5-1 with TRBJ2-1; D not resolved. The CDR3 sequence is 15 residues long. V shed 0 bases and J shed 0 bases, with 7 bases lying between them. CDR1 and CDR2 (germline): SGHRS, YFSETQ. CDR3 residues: CASSLDRSSYNEQFF. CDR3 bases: TGCGCCAGCAGCTTGGACCGGAGCTCCTACAATGAGCAGTTCTTC. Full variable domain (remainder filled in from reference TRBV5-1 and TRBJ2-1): KAGVTQTPRYLIKTRGQQVTLSCSPISGHRSVSWYQQTPGQGLQFLFEYFSETQRNKGNFPGRFSGRQFSNSRSEMNVSTLELGDSALYLCASSLDRSSYNEQFFGPGTRLTVL.

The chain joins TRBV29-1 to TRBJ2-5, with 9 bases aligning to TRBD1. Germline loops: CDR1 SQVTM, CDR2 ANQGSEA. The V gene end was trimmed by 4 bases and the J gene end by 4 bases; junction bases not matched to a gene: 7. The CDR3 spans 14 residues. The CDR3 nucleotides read TGCAGCGTTGTGACAGGGGGAGTTTTAGAGACCCAGTACTTC. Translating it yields CSVVTGGVLETQYF.

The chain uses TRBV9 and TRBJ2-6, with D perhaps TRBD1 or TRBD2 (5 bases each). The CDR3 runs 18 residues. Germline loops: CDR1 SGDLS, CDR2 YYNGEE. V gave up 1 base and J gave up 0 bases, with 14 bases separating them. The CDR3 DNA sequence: TGTGCCAGCAGCGTACGTGGGAACGGGGCCTCTGGGGCCAACGTCCTGACTTTC. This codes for CASSVRGNGASGANVLTF.

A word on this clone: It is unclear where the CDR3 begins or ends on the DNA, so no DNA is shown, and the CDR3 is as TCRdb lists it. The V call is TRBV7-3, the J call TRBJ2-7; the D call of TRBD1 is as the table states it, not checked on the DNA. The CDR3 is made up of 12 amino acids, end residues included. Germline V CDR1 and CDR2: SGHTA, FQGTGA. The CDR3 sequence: CASSLSVGRGNF.

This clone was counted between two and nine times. The CDR3 nucleotides are TGTGCCAGCTCCACGACAGGGTCTAACTATGGCTACACCTTC. It is translated as CASSTTGSNYGYTF. This chain uses TRBV18 with TRBJ1-2, with 7 bases matching TRBD1. J gave up 0 bases and V 6 bases, and 4 bases lay outside the gene matches. Germline CDR1 is KGHSH and CDR2 is LQKENI. There are 14 residues in the CDR3.

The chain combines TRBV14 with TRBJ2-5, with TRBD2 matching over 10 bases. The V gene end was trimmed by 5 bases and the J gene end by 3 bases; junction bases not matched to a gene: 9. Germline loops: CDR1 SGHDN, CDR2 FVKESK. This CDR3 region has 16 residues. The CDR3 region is CASSFSGGAMEETQYF. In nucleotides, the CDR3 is TGTGCCAGCAGCTTCAGCGGGGGGGCGATGGAAGAGACCCAGTACTTC.

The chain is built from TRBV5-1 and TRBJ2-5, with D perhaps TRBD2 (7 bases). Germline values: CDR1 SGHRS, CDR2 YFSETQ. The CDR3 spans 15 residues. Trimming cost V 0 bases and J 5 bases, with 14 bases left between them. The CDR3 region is CASSLVWTAGETQYF. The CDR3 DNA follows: TGCGCCAGCAGCTTGGTATGGACAGCGGGGGAGACCCAGTACTTC.

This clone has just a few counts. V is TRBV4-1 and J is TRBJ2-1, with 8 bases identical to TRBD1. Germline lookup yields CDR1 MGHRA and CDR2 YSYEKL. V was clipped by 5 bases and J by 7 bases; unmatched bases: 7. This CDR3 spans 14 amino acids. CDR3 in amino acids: CASSSLDRGNEQFF. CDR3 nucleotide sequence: TGCGCCAGCAGCTCTCTCGACAGGGGAAATGAGCAGTTCTTC.

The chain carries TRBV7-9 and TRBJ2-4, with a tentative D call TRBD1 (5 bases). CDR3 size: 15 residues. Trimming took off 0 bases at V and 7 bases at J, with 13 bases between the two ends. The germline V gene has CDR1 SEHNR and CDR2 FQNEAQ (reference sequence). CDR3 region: CASSLAQGLLNIQYF. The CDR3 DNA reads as TGTGCCAGCAGCTTAGCCCAGGGTTTGCTCAACATTCAGTACTTC. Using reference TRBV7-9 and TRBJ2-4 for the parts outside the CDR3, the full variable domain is DTGVSQNPRHKITKRGQNVTFRCDPISEHNRLYWYRQTLGQGPEFLTYFQNEAQLEKSRLLSDRFSAERPKGSFSTLEIQRTEQGDSAMYLCASSLAQGLLNIQYFGAGTRLSVL.

CDR3 protein: CASSLGSLRLLSSGNTIYF. CDR3 bases: TGTGCCAGCAGCTTGGGTTCCCTAAGACTACTTTCCTCTGGAAACACCATATATTTT. The chain couples TRBV5-6 to TRBJ1-3, with no clear D. The V and J ends lost 0 bases and 0 bases respectively, with 19 bases between them. There are 19 residues in the CDR3. Germline CDR1 SGHDT, CDR2 YYEEEE.

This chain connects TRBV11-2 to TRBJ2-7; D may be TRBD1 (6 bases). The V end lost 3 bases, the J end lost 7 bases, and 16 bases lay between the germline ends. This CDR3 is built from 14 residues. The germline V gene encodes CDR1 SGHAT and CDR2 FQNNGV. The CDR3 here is CASSFSQGLGEQYF. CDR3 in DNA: TGTGCCAGCAGCTTCAGTCAGGGGTTAGGGGAGCAGTACTTC.